These 16 T cell receptor beta chains were all obtained from the same sample, sequenced in a study of T cells in localized non-small cell lung cancer. Method: immunoSEQ multiplex PCR; TCRdb's copy keeps in-frame clones and lacks some. This sample has over 1,500 clones; 25% to 30% occur once, and the top ten carry more than 10%. Specimen: lung tumor tissue, collected before any cancer treatment. Receptor source: a woman between 35 and 70 years old with stage I lung adenocarcinoma.

This clone was detected only a few times. The chain is built from TRBV23-1 and TRBJ1-1, with 10 bases identical to TRBD1. TRBV23-1 falls under the ORF class, with uncertain function. V shed 6 bases and J 8 bases; nucleotides not matched to a gene: 6. There are 13 residues in the CDR3. The CDR3 loop is CASSLGGQGEAFF. CDR3 coding DNA: TGCGCCAGCAGCTTGGGGGGACAGGGGGAAGCTTTCTTT.

The chain carries TRBV6-8 and TRBJ2-6; the D gene is possibly TRBD2 (5 bases). The CDR3 is made up of 16 amino acids. Germline lookup yields CDR1 MNHGY and CDR2 SAAAGT. Trimming removed 0 bases at V and 1 base at J, with 7 bases between. CDR3 region: CASSYSPGSGANVLTF. In DNA form, the CDR3 reads TGTGCCAGCAGTTACTCCCCGGGGTCTGGGGCCAACGTCCTGACTTTC.

This clone is large in the sample. The V gene is TRBV6-8, the J gene TRBJ1-1; D ambiguous. The CDR3 consists of 13 residues. The V gene's germline CDR1 is MNHGY and CDR2 SAAAGT. V was shortened by 8 bases and J by 4 bases, with 14 bases between the two germline ends. CDR3 bases: TGTGCCAGCCGTAACCCCGCGGGCACTGAAGCTTTCTTT. Its translation is CASRNPAGTEAFF.

The J gene is TRBJ2-2, the V gene TRBV29-1, with D maybe TRBD1 (6 bases). Germline V gives CDR1 SQVTM, CDR2 ANQGSEA. The CDR3 is 13 residues long. V lost 6 bases and J 1 base, leaving 9 bases between the germline ends. CDR3 coding DNA: TGCAGCGTCCCGGACAGGAACACCGGGGAGCTGTTTTTT. Its protein product is CSVPDRNTGELFF.

By its share, this clone is large. For the CDR3, the DNA is TGTGCCAGCAGTGCGGGGGACAGCTCTAGGGTAGAGACCCAGTACTTC. It specifies CASSAGDSSRVETQYF. The V gene is TRBV25-1, the J gene TRBJ2-5; possible D gene TRBD1, 7 bases. V lost 4 bases, J lost 4 bases, and 19 bases lay in between. This CDR3 spans 16 amino acids. Germline V gene sequence: CDR1 MGHDK, CDR2 SYGVNS.

The rearrangement joins TRBV11-3 to TRBJ1-6; D call uncertain. V was trimmed by 3 bases and J by 0 bases, leaving 6 bases between them. The CDR3 sequence is 15 residues long. The germline V gene has CDR1 SGHNT and CDR2 YENEEA. CDR3 DNA: TGTGCCAGCAGCTTGGGGAGCTCCTATAATTCACCCCTCCACTTT. Protein product: CASSLGSSYNSPLHF. Filled out from reference TRBV11-3 and TRBJ1-6, the complete variable domain reads EAGVVQSPRYKIIEKKQPVAFWCNPISGHNTLYWYLQNLGQGPELLIRYENEEAVDDSQLPKDRFSAERLKGVDSTLKIQPAELGDSAVYLCASSLGSSYNSPLHFGNGTRLTVT.

The rearrangement links TRBV29-1 to TRBJ1-1; D may be TRBD1 (5 bases). Germline lookup yields CDR1 SQVTM and CDR2 ANQGSEA. There are 12 residues in the CDR3. The ends were cut back, 3 bases at V and 5 bases at J, with 10 bases in the middle. For the CDR3, the DNA is TGCAGCGTTGAGGGGGTCCAGACTGAAGCTTTCTTT. Amino acid sequence: CSVEGVQTEAFF.

This sequence joins TRBV19 and TRBJ2-7; D unresolved. Germline-derived CDR1 and CDR2 are LNHDA and SQIVND (reference sequence). Trimming removed 3 bases from V and 5 bases from J, with 11 bases in between. The CDR3 has 13 residues. CDR3: CASSIVNSHEQYF. CDR3 DNA sequence: TGTGCCAGTAGTATTGTAAACAGTCACGAGCAGTACTTC.

The chain links TRBV11-1 to TRBJ1-1, with D uncertain. Germline V gene sequence: CDR1 SGHAT, CDR2 FQDESV (reference sequence). V was cut by 3 bases and J by 7 bases, with 18 bases left in between. This CDR3 region has 15 residues. In DNA form, the CDR3 reads TGTGCCAGCAGCTTGCCTGAGGCCTTGGGGAGTGAAGCTTTCTTT. It is translated as CASSLPEALGSEAFF.

The chain carries TRBV30 and TRBJ2-3; 8 nucleotides align to TRBD1. This CDR3 contains 14 residues. Germline V gene lookup returns CDR1 GTSNPN and CDR2 SVGIG (reference sequence). V gave up 4 bases and J gave up 5 bases; unmatched junction bases: 8. The CDR3 region has the DNA TGTGCCTGGACTCAGACAGGGGTTGGAGATACGCAGTATTTT. Its translation is CAWTQTGVGDTQYF.

The genes are TRBV11-3 and TRBJ2-7; tentative D call: TRBD1 (7 bases). The CDR3 covers 14 residues. Germline V CDR1 and CDR2: SGHNT, YENEEA. Deletions cut 5 bases from V and 2 bases from J, with 13 bases between. The CDR3 protein is CASSGGTAAYEQYF. CDR3 in DNA: TGTGCCAGCAGCGGCGGGACAGCGGCCTACGAGCAGTACTTC.

This chain links TRBV5-1 with TRBJ2-7, with 10 bases that match TRBD2. V was pared by 0 bases and J by 5 bases, with 14 bases of the junction left unmatched. CDR3 size: 18 residues. Germline assignment: CDR1 SGHRS and CDR2 YFSETQ. The CDR3 is CASSLVGTASGSSNEQYF. The DNA for the CDR3 is TGCGCCAGCAGCTTGGTCGGGACAGCTAGCGGGAGCTCTAACGAGCAGTACTTC.

This clone was picked up one time. CDR3 sequence (DNA): TGTGCCAGCTCACCACGGGGGGGGGCCACAGATACGCAGTATTTT. Amino acids: CASSPRGGATDTQYF. The chain links TRBV18 to TRBJ2-3; possibly TRBD2 for D (7 bases). Between the trimmed V and J ends, which lost 1 base and 2 bases, there was a span of 10 bases. Germline CDR1 KGHSH, CDR2 LQKENI. This CDR3 region has 15 residues.

The chain has TRBV28 and TRBJ2-1; D possibly corresponds to TRBD2 (6 bases). V lost 6 bases and J 4 bases, leaving 16 bases between the germline ends. The CDR3 contains 15 residues. Germline CDR1 MDHEN, CDR2 SYDVKM. In DNA, the CDR3 is TGTGCCAGCAGACTAGCATTGAGGGAGTACAATGAGCAGTTCTTC. Protein sequence: CASRLALREYNEQFF.

The V call is TRBV6-8, the J call TRBJ1-4; D call uncertain. V was shortened by 4 bases and J by 2 bases, with 17 bases between the two germline ends. CDR3 length: 17 amino acids. Germline V gives CDR1 MNHGY, CDR2 SAAAGT. The CDR3 spells CASSSHSVGSTNEKLFF. In DNA, the CDR3 is TGTGCCAGCAGTTCCCACTCGGTGGGGTCGACTAATGAAAAACTGTTTTTT.

This clone has more than one count but fewer than ten. This chain joins TRBV11-3 and TRBJ2-5, with 7 bases matching TRBD1. The trim removed 4 bases at V and 2 bases at J, leaving 4 bases unmatched. Germline V gene data show CDR1 as SGHNT and CDR2 as YENEEA. This CDR3 has 14 amino acids. CDR3 nucleotide sequence: TGTGCCAGCAGCTCCGGGACAGATCAAGAGACCCAGTACTTC. Amino acid sequence: CASSSGTDQETQYF. The variable domain in full, with the rest retrieved from reference TRBV11-3 and TRBJ2-5, is EAGVVQSPRYKIIEKKQPVAFWCNPISGHNTLYWYLQNLGQGPELLIRYENEEAVDDSQLPKDRFSAERLKGVDSTLKIQPAELGDSAVYLCASSSGTDQETQYFGPGTRLLVL.